The clone carrying this T cell receptor (beta chain) was seen repeatedly, ten times or more. Its antigen is unidentified. The data were obtained in a study of T cell repertoires in cytomegalovirus infection. Study information: CMV infection and matching HLA type were both indicated by public TCR beta signatures. Study results and limitations: Summed frequency of public TCR beta families distinguished CMV carriers with the relevant HLA. Clonotype analysis showed dominance of the ex vivo response by HLA-C-restricted CMV-specific TCR beta clonotypes.

CDR1 and CDR2 from the germline V gene are LGHNA and YSLEER. Trimming removed 4 bases from V and 6 bases from J, with 17 bases in between. The CDR3 runs 15 residues. TCRdb analysed the reads with MiXCR anew, one entry per CDR3 protein. The sample has over 100,000 distinct CDR3 sequences, about a tenth seen once; the top ten hold approximately 30%. This sequence joins TRBV4-3 and TRBJ2-3, with a weak D call TRBD2 (5 bases). The sequence was obtained from a human donor in good health (CMV status not recorded). Some clones in this sample may be carry-over from other donors' samples. The sequencing sample was made of PBMCs, sequenced either directly or after in vitro stimulation (not recorded which). The CDR3 reads CASSPLGADSDTQYF. The CDR3 DNA sequence: TGCGCCAGCAGCCCCCTAGGAGCGGACTCGGATACGCAGTATTTT.